The 18 T cell receptor beta chains below come from one sample, sequenced in a study of TIL therapy for anti-PD-1-resistant metastatic lung cancer. This sample's time point: pre-treatment sample, taken before nivolumab and TIL therapy. This was the immunoSEQ v3 assay. Some clones are missing from TCRdb's copy, which holds only in-frame ones; the method was immunoSEQ multiplex PCR. Of 55,000 or so clones listed, 81% are singletons. Sequenced here: blood, sampled at baseline. The origin of the receptors is a person between 30 and 79 years old with non-small cell lung cancer.

V and J are TRBV24-1 and TRBJ2-5; 11 bases agree with TRBD2. Germline loops: CDR1 KGHDR, CDR2 SFDVKD. Unmatched junction bases numbered 9, after V lost 9 bases and J lost 7 bases. The CDR3 totals 14 residues. The CDR3 here is CATGTSGVGGTQYF. The CDR3 bases are TGTGCCACCGGGACTAGCGGCGTCGGGGGGACCCAGTACTTC.

The rearrangement joins TRBV7-9 to TRBJ2-4; 12 bases agree with TRBD2. CDR1 and CDR2 from the germline V gene are SEHNR and FQNEAQ (reference sequence). CDR3 length equals 16 residues. Trimming cost V 5 bases and J 9 bases; bases outside gene matches: 11. The CDR3 spells CASSPSALAGGRIQYF. CDR3 DNA: TGTGCCAGCAGCCCAAGTGCCCTAGCGGGGGGGCGCATTCAGTACTTC.

This chain joins TRBV24-1 and TRBJ2-2, with 12 bases fitting TRBD1. The V gene end was trimmed by 7 bases and the J gene end by 7 bases; junction bases not matched to a gene: 6. The CDR3 is made up of 15 amino acids. CDR1 KGHDR and CDR2 SFDVKD come from the germline V gene. CDR3 in DNA: TGTGCCACCAGGGGGACAGGGGGCGCGGTCGGGGAGCTGTTTTTT. Protein sequence: CATRGTGGAVGELFF.

The gene calls are TRBV11-1 and TRBJ2-5; no reliable D call. The CDR3 covers 15 residues. V dropped 4 bases and J dropped 2 bases, with 14 bases sitting between them. Germline V lookup: CDR1 SGHAT, CDR2 FQDESV (reference sequence). The CDR3 sequence is CASSSTPFPQETQYF. The DNA of the CDR3 is TGTGCCAGCAGCTCCACCCCCTTCCCACAAGAGACCCAGTACTTC. The full variable domain, its missing parts supplied by reference TRBV11-1 and TRBJ2-5, is EAEVAQSPRYKITEKSQAVAFWCDPISGHATLYWYRQILGQGPELLVQFQDESVVDDSQLPKDRFSAERLKGVDSTLKIQPAELGDSAMYLCASSSTPFPQETQYFGPGTRLLVL.

The CDR3, as DNA: TGTGCCTGGAGTGTGTCGATGAACACTGAAGCTTTCTTT. As protein: CAWSVSMNTEAFF. The chain links TRBV30 to TRBJ1-1; no firm D call. The V end lost 0 bases, the J end lost 0 bases, and 5 bases lay between the germline ends. The CDR3 length is 13 residues. Germline-derived CDR1 and CDR2 are GTSNPN and SVGIG (reference sequence).

The chain has TRBV7-2 and TRBJ2-5, with a tentative D call TRBD2 (6 bases). The CDR3 sequence is 15 residues long. The V end lost 5 bases, the J end lost 1 base, and 14 bases lay between the germline ends. Germline V lookup: CDR1 SGHTA, CDR2 FQGNSA. This CDR3 reads CASSTPRLVQETQYF. For the CDR3, the DNA is TGTGCCAGCAGCACTCCCCGACTAGTCCAAGAGACCCAGTACTTC.

This clone has a single count. The V and J genes are TRBV30 and TRBJ1-6; D gene ambiguous. Trimming cost V 0 bases and J 6 bases, with 6 bases left between them. The length of the CDR3 is 13 residues. The germline V gene encodes CDR1 GTSNPN and CDR2 SVGIG (reference sequence). CDR3: CAWSVAGNSPLHF. The CDR3, as DNA: TGTGCCTGGAGTGTAGCTGGTAATTCACCCCTCCACTTT.

To note about this clone: At one end, the junction sequence differs from germline, possibly due to a read error. The chain combines TRBV7-9 with TRBJ2-3; perhaps D is TRBD1 or TRBD2 (5 bases each). This CDR3 comprises 13 residues. Germline V gene sequence: CDR1 SEHNR, CDR2 FQNEAQ (reference sequence). The DNA for the CDR3 is TGTGCCAGGGGGGTGCTTAGCACGGATACGCAGTATTTT. Amino acids: CARGVLSTDTQYF.

The chain links TRBV7-9 to TRBJ1-5, with D possibly matching TRBD1 (6 bases). Trimming took off 5 bases at V and 1 base at J, with 9 bases between the two ends. The CDR3 consists of 14 residues. From germline, CDR1 is SEHNR and CDR2 FQNEAQ (reference sequence). The CDR3 nucleotides are TGTGCCAGCAGCCCCGGGACAAGCAATCAGCCCCAGCATTTT. Translated: CASSPGTSNQPQHF.

V is TRBV12-3 or TRBV12-4 and J is TRBJ1-1; D is ambiguous. V lost 6 bases to trimming and J lost 11 bases, with 16 bases between them. The length of the CDR3 is 12 residues. The CDR3 region is CASRGIDSGAFF. CDR3 DNA: TGTGCCAGCAGGGGGATCGACTCCGGCGCTTTCTTT.

This chain links TRBV10-3 with TRBJ2-5; D remains ambiguous. This CDR3 spans 14 amino acids. V gave up 0 bases and J gave up 2 bases, with 7 bases separating them. The germline V gene encodes CDR1 ENHRY and CDR2 SYGVKD. The CDR3 region has the DNA TGTGCCATCAGTGAGTCACCGAGGCAAGAGACCCAGTACTTC. Translated: CAISESPRQETQYF.

V gene TRBV28 combines with J gene TRBJ2-6; tentatively, D is TRBD1 (6 bases). Germline CDR1 is MDHEN and CDR2 is SYDVKM. V was clipped by 5 bases and J by 0 bases, with 11 bases between them. This CDR3 contains 16 residues. In DNA, the CDR3 is TGTGCCAGCAGTGGGGGCCTCAGCTCTGGGGCCAACGTCCTGACTTTC. It yields the protein CASSGGLSSGANVLTF.

The chain recombines TRBV10-2 with TRBJ2-3; 7 bases are shared with TRBD1. This CDR3 comprises 13 residues. V dropped 2 bases and J dropped 4; count of bases not matched to a gene: 0. Germline CDR1 reads WSHSY; CDR2 reads SAAADI. DNA for the CDR3: TGCGCCAGCAGTGAGCAGGGGGCAGATACGCAGTATTTT. This sequence encodes CASSEQGADTQYF.

The gene calls are TRBV9 and TRBJ2-7; D may be TRBD1 (6 bases). V was pared by 2 bases and J by 2 bases, with 14 bases between. Per the germline V gene, CDR1 is SGDLS and CDR2 is YYNGEE. The CDR3 length is 15 residues. The CDR3 is CASSVQDSVTYEQYF. DNA for the CDR3: TGTGCCAGCAGCGTTCAGGACAGCGTTACCTACGAGCAGTACTTC.

The chain couples TRBV28 to TRBJ1-2, with TRBD1 identical over 12 bases. With 6 bases clipped from V and 4 bases from J, the junction kept 18 bases outside the gene matches. The CDR3 contains 19 residues. Germline V gene data show CDR1 as MDHEN and CDR2 as SYDVKM. The CDR3 protein is CASSPPGMGQGASSYGYTF. As DNA, the CDR3 is TGTGCCAGCAGCCCTCCAGGGATGGGACAGGGGGCGAGCAGCTATGGCTACACCTTC.

CDR3 in DNA: TGTGCCAGCAGTTTGGGGGGTGGCACTGAAGCTTTCTTT. It yields the protein CASSLGGGTEAFF. V and J are TRBV9 and TRBJ1-1, with D perhaps matching TRBD1 (5 bases). CDR3 length: 13 residues. Germline CDR1 SGDLS, CDR2 YYNGEE. Trimming pared 5 bases from V and 4 bases from J, leaving 12 bases between.

The chain carries TRBV5-5 and TRBJ1-6; 11 bases align to TRBD1. The CDR3 totals 14 residues. Trimming at V came to 4 bases and at J to 9 bases, leaving 3 bases not matched to a gene. Looked up from germline, CDR1 is SGHKS and CDR2 is YYEKEE (reference sequence). CDR3 DNA sequence: TGTGCCAGCAGCCTCGGGACAGGGGGTTCACCCCTCCACTTT. Translated: CASSLGTGGSPLHF.

J is TRBJ2-3 and V is TRBV14, with D unresolved. Per germline, CDR1 SGHDN and CDR2 FVKESK. Trimming left V 0 bases short and J 5 bases short, with 21 bases between. The CDR3 length is 18 residues. CDR3 sequence: CASSQDPQTGLRRDTQYF. The CDR3 DNA reads TGTGCCAGCAGCCAAGATCCTCAGACCGGGCTTCGGAGAGATACGCAGTATTTT.